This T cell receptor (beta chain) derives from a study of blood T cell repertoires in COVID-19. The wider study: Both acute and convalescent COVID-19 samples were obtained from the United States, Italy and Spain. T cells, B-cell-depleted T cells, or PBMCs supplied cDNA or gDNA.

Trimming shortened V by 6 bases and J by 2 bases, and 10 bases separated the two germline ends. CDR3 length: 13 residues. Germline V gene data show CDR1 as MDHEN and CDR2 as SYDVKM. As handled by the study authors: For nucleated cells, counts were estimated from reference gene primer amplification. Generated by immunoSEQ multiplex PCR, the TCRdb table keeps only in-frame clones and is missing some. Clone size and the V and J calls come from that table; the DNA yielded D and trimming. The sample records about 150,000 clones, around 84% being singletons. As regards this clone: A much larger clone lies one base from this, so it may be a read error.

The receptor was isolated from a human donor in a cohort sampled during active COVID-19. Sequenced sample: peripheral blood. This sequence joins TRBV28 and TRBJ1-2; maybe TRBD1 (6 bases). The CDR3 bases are TGTGCCAGCAGCCCCGGACAGAACTATGGCTACACCTTC. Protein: CASSPGQNYGYTF.